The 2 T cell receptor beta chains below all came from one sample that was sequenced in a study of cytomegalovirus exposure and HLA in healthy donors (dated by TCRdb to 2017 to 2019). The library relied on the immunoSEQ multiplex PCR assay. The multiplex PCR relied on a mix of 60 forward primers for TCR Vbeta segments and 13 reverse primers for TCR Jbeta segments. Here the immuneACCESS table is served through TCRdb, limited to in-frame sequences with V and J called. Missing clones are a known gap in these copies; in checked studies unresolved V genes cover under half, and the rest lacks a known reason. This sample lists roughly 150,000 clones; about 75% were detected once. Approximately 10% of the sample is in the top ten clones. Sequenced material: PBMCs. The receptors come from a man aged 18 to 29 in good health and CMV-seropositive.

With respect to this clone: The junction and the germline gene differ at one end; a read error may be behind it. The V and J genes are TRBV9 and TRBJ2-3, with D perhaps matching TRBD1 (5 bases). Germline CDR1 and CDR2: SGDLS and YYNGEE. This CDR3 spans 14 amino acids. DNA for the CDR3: TGTGCCAGCAGCGCTCAAGGTGTGACAGATACACAGTATTTT. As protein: CASSAQGVTDTQYF.

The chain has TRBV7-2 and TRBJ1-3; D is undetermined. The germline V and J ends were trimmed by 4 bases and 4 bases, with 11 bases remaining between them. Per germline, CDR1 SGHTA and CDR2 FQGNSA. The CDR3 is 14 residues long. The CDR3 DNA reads TGTGCCAGCAGCTCGATAGAGAAAGGAAACACCATATATTTT. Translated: CASSSIEKGNTIYF.